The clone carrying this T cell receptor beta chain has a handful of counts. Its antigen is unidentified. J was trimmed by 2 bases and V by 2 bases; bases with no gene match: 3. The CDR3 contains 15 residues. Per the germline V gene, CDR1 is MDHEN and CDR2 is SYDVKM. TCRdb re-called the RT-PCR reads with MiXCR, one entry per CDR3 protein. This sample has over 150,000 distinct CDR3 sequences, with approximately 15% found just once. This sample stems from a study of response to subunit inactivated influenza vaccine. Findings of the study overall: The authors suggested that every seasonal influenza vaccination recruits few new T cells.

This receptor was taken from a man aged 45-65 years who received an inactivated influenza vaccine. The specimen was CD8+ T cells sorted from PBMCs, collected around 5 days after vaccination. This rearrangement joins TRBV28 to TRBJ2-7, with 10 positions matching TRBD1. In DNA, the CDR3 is TGTGCCAGCAGTTTAGCCGGGACAGGGGCCTACGAGCAGTACTTC. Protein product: CASSLAGTGAYEQYF.